A selection of T cell receptor beta chains follows, all from one sample in a study of blood T cell repertoires in COVID-19. TCRdb keeps only in-frame clones here, not all; method: immunoSEQ multiplex PCR. The table has under 200,000 clones, 90% to 95% seen once. The specimen sequenced was peripheral blood. These receptors were obtained from a man in his forties or fifties with acute or convalescent COVID-19. CDR3s include the opening cysteine and the closing phenylalanine or tryptophan. D genes are given only for firm matches. The size field is filled for only some rows; it gives once, few, many or a size class.

D gene: TRBD1; clone size: .; J gene: TRBJ2-2; V gene: TRBV7-3; CDR3 DNA: TGTGCCAGCAGCCCTAGGGACAGGGACGGGGAGCTGTTTTTT; CDR3 protein: CASSPRDRDGELFF
D gene: .; clone size: .; J gene: TRBJ1-5; V gene: TRBV6-6; CDR3 DNA: TGTGCCAGCAGCCCAGGGGATCAGCCCCAGCATTTT; CDR3 protein: CASSPGDQPQHF
D gene: TRBD2; clone size: .; J gene: TRBJ2-5; V gene: TRBV7-2; CDR3 DNA: TGTGCCAGCAGCGGGCACCGGGCTAGCGGGCCGTCTCAGGGGGAGACCCAGTACTTC; CDR3 protein: CASSGHRASGPSQGETQYF
D gene: .; clone size: .; J gene: TRBJ1-5; V gene: TRBV28; CDR3 DNA: TGTGCCAGCAGTTTGCGGCAGTTCAATCAGCCCCAGCATTTT; CDR3 protein: CASSLRQFNQPQHF
D gene: .; clone size: .; J gene: TRBJ1-5; V gene: TRBV5-8; CDR3 DNA: TGTGCCAGCAGTATCAATCAGCCCCAGCATTTT; CDR3 protein: CASSINQPQHF
D gene: .; clone size: .; J gene: TRBJ1-4; V gene: TRBV7-9; CDR3 DNA: TGTGCCAGCAGCCTAAAAAAGGGAGCAACTAATGAAAAACTGTTTTTT; CDR3 protein: CASSLKKGATNEKLFF
D gene: .; clone size: once; J gene: TRBJ1-5; V gene: TRBV5-5; CDR3 DNA: TGTGCCAGCAGCTTGGATTTCGGGGGGGGTCAGCCCCAGCATTTT; CDR3 protein: CASSLDFGGGQPQHF
D gene: .; clone size: .; J gene: TRBJ1-1; V gene: TRBV5-1; CDR3 DNA: TGCGCCAGCAGCTTGGCCGGGACAAGTAAGAACACTGAAGCTTTCTTT; CDR3 protein: CASSLAGTSKNTEAFF
D gene: .; clone size: .; J gene: TRBJ2-2; V gene: TRBV5-1; CDR3 DNA: TGCGCCAGCAGCTTGATGCGACAGCAGAACACCGGGGAGCTGTTTTTT; CDR3 protein: CASSLMRQQNTGELFF
D gene: TRBD2; clone size: .; J gene: TRBJ2-1; V gene: TRBV9; CDR3 DNA: TGTGCCAGCAGCCTAGGACTAGCTAACAATGAGCAGTTCTTC; CDR3 protein: CASSLGLANNEQFF
D gene: TRBD1; clone size: .; J gene: TRBJ2-2; V gene: TRBV6-5; CDR3 DNA: TGTGCCAGCAGTCGGACAGGGAACACCGGGGAGCTGTTTTTT; CDR3 protein: CASSRTGNTGELFF
D gene: TRBD2; clone size: .; J gene: TRBJ2-2; V gene: TRBV11-2; CDR3 DNA: TGTGCCAGCAGCCCTGGAGTGGTAGCGGGGATAACCGGGGAGCTGTTTTTT; CDR3 protein: CASSPGVVAGITGELFF
D gene: .; clone size: .; J gene: TRBJ1-4; V gene: TRBV29-1; CDR3 DNA: TGCAGCGTTGGAGTCCCCTCGGGTGAAAAACTGTTTTTT; CDR3 protein: CSVGVPSGEKLFF
D gene: .; clone size: .; J gene: TRBJ2-2; V gene: TRBV28; CDR3 DNA: TGTGCCAGCAGTTTCTTACAGGACACCGGGGAGCTGTTTTTT; CDR3 protein: CASSFLQDTGELFF
D gene: TRBD1; clone size: .; J gene: TRBJ1-6; V gene: TRBV3-1/TRBV3-2; CDR3 DNA: TGTGCCAGCAGACCCGGGACAGGTAATTCACCCCTCCACTTT; CDR3 protein: CASRPGTGNSPLHF
D gene: TRBD1; clone size: .; J gene: TRBJ1-1; V gene: TRBV30; CDR3 DNA: TGTGCCTGGAATGGGAATCGAAGGGAAACAGGGGGCTTTAACACTGAAGCTTTCTTT; CDR3 protein: CAWNGNRRETGGFNTEAFF
D gene: TRBD1; clone size: .; J gene: TRBJ2-5; V gene: TRBV5-1; CDR3 DNA: TGCGCCAGCAGCCCTGGCGGGACAGGGTTGGAGACCCAGTACTTC; CDR3 protein: CASSPGGTGLETQYF
D gene: TRBD2; clone size: .; J gene: TRBJ2-1; V gene: TRBV15; CDR3 DNA: TGTGCCACCAGCAGAGAGCCTAGCGGGGGGGCCTACAATGAGCAGTTCTTC; CDR3 protein: CATSREPSGGAYNEQFF
D gene: TRBD1; clone size: .; J gene: TRBJ2-2; V gene: TRBV5-4; CDR3 DNA: TGTGCCAGCAGCTTCCCGGGACAGGGTAACGGGGAGCTGTTTTTT; CDR3 protein: CASSFPGQGNGELFF
D gene: TRBD2; clone size: .; J gene: TRBJ2-5; V gene: TRBV18; CDR3 DNA: TGTGCCAGCTCCCCCGGTGGGAGGGCAGAGACCCAGTACTTC; CDR3 protein: CASSPGGRAETQYF
D gene: .; clone size: .; J gene: TRBJ1-4; V gene: TRBV5-4; CDR3 DNA: TGTGCCAGCAGCTTGGCAGGGGAAAAACTGTTTTTT; CDR3 protein: CASSLAGEKLFF
D gene: TRBD1; clone size: .; J gene: TRBJ2-7; V gene: TRBV27; CDR3 DNA: TGTGCCAGCAGTTCACAGGGGTTGTCCTACGAGCAGTACTTC; CDR3 protein: CASSSQGLSYEQYF
D gene: TRBD2; clone size: .; J gene: TRBJ2-7; V gene: TRBV10-3; CDR3 DNA: TGTGCCACCCAAGCGGGGACCTACGAGCAGTACTTC; CDR3 protein: CATQAGTYEQYF
D gene: .; clone size: .; J gene: TRBJ1-2; V gene: TRBV5-1; CDR3 DNA: TGCGCCAGCAGCTCGGTGACAGCTGCCTATGGCTACACCTTC; CDR3 protein: CASSSVTAAYGYTF
D gene: TRBD1; clone size: .; J gene: TRBJ1-2; V gene: TRBV29-1; CDR3 DNA: TGCAGCGTCGGAGGACAGGGGGACTATGGCTACACCTTC; CDR3 protein: CSVGGQGDYGYTF
D gene: .; clone size: .; J gene: TRBJ1-4; V gene: TRBV6-1; CDR3 DNA: TGTGCCAGCAGTGCGACGGGCGGGGAGGGGAGTGAAAAACTGTTTTTT; CDR3 protein: CASSATGGEGSEKLFF
D gene: TRBD2; clone size: .; J gene: TRBJ2-1; V gene: TRBV6-1; CDR3 DNA: TGTGCCAGCAGTGAACTAGCGGGGCCCTACAATGAGCAGTTCTTC; CDR3 protein: CASSELAGPYNEQFF
D gene: TRBD1; clone size: .; J gene: TRBJ1-5; V gene: TRBV5-1; CDR3 DNA: TGCGCCAGCAGCTCTGGGACAGATCAGCCCCAGCATTTT; CDR3 protein: CASSSGTDQPQHF
D gene: TRBD1; clone size: .; J gene: TRBJ1-2; V gene: TRBV6-2/TRBV6-3; CDR3 DNA: TGTGCCAGCAGTACTAACAGGGGGCGAATTCCTCTCAACTATGGCTACACCTTC; CDR3 protein: CASSTNRGRIPLNYGYTF
D gene: TRBD2; clone size: .; J gene: TRBJ2-7; V gene: TRBV7-2; CDR3 DNA: TGTGCCAGCAGCGCCGGGACTAGCGGGAGGGGCGAGCAGTACTTC; CDR3 protein: CASSAGTSGRGEQYF
D gene: .; clone size: .; J gene: TRBJ2-1; V gene: TRBV24-1; CDR3 DNA: TGTGCCACCAGTGACTCTAGGACAGCAGGCGATGAGCAGTTCTTC; CDR3 protein: CATSDSRTAGDEQFF
D gene: .; clone size: .; J gene: TRBJ1-2; V gene: TRBV2; CDR3 DNA: TGTGCCAGCAGCCTGACAGTTAGTTATGGCTACACCTTC; CDR3 protein: CASSLTVSYGYTF
D gene: TRBD1; clone size: .; J gene: TRBJ1-5; V gene: TRBV7-3; CDR3 DNA: TGTGCCAGCAGCCAAACAGGGGGCAATCAGCCCCAGCATTTT; CDR3 protein: CASSQTGGNQPQHF
D gene: TRBD1; clone size: few; J gene: TRBJ1-3; V gene: TRBV11-2; CDR3 DNA: TGTGCCAGCCGTATTGGGACAGGGCGGGGAAACACCATATATTTT; CDR3 protein: CASRIGTGRGNTIYF
D gene: .; clone size: .; J gene: TRBJ1-3; V gene: TRBV19; CDR3 DNA: TGTGCCAGTAGTGGAGGGTTTATCGGTGGAAACACCATATATTTT; CDR3 protein: CASSGGFIGGNTIYF
D gene: TRBD1; clone size: few; J gene: TRBJ2-3; V gene: TRBV28; CDR3 DNA: TGTGCCAGCAGCTTAAACAGGCTCGGGGACAGAAGCACAGATACGCAGTATTTT; CDR3 protein: CASSLNRLGDRSTDTQYF
D gene: TRBD1; clone size: .; J gene: TRBJ1-1; V gene: TRBV28; CDR3 DNA: TGTGCCAGCAGCTACTGGACAGGGGCTGAAGCTTTCTTT; CDR3 protein: CASSYWTGAEAFF
D gene: TRBD1; clone size: .; J gene: TRBJ2-7; V gene: TRBV7-8; CDR3 DNA: TGTGCCAGCAGTTCGCGGACAGGGGGTAATTACGAGCAGTACTTC; CDR3 protein: CASSSRTGGNYEQYF
D gene: .; clone size: .; J gene: TRBJ1-2; V gene: TRBV6-5; CDR3 DNA: TGTGCCAGCAGTCCCGACAGCTACGAGGGCTACACCTTC; CDR3 protein: CASSPDSYEGYTF
D gene: TRBD2; clone size: .; J gene: TRBJ2-7; V gene: TRBV4-1; CDR3 DNA: TGCGCCAGCAGCCAAGTAACTAGCGGGAGCTCCTACGAGCAGTACTTC; CDR3 protein: CASSQVTSGSSYEQYF
D gene: TRBD2; clone size: .; J gene: TRBJ2-2; V gene: TRBV11-2; CDR3 DNA: TGTGCCAGCAGCTTAAGGGGCCCTAGCGGGAGGGCCTACACCGGGGAGCTGTTTTTT; CDR3 protein: CASSLRGPSGRAYTGELFF
D gene: TRBD1; clone size: .; J gene: TRBJ1-5; V gene: TRBV6-5; CDR3 DNA: TGTGCCAGCAGTCGGACAGGGGGCTTTCAGCCCCAGCATTTT; CDR3 protein: CASSRTGGFQPQHF
D gene: TRBD1; clone size: .; J gene: TRBJ2-1; V gene: TRBV5-5; CDR3 DNA: TGTGCCAGCAGCTTCCTCGACAGGGTTGAGGGTGAGCAGTTCTTC; CDR3 protein: CASSFLDRVEGEQFF
D gene: .; clone size: .; J gene: TRBJ2-3; V gene: TRBV6-5; CDR3 DNA: TGTGCCAGCCGGACCGGGAGCCAGACGCAGTATTTT; CDR3 protein: CASRTGSQTQYF
D gene: .; clone size: .; J gene: TRBJ1-3; V gene: TRBV7-9; CDR3 DNA: TGTGCCAGCAGCTTACTAGGAAACACCATATATTTT; CDR3 protein: CASSLLGNTIYF
D gene: .; clone size: .; J gene: TRBJ2-7; V gene: TRBV7-8; CDR3 DNA: TGTGCCAGCAGCTTAGCGCAGGGGATCAACGAGCAGTACTTC; CDR3 protein: CASSLAQGINEQYF
D gene: TRBD2; clone size: .; J gene: TRBJ2-3; V gene: TRBV4-1; CDR3 DNA: TGCGCCAGCAGCCAAGACCGACTAGCGGGAGCCCACCGGCAAGATACGCAGTATTTT; CDR3 protein: CASSQDRLAGAHRQDTQYF
D gene: TRBD1; clone size: .; J gene: TRBJ1-2; V gene: TRBV19; CDR3 DNA: TGTGCCAGTAGCTACCGTACAGGGGGGGATGGCTACACCTTC; CDR3 protein: CASSYRTGGDGYTF
D gene: .; clone size: few; J gene: TRBJ1-3; V gene: TRBV4-2; CDR3 DNA: TGTGCCAGCAGCCAAGTGTTTAGGGGTTCTGGAAACACCATATATTTT; CDR3 protein: CASSQVFRGSGNTIYF